The TCR beta chain described here comes from a study of blood T cell repertoires in COVID-19. At the level of the study: COVID-19 samples, acute and convalescent, were from the United States, Italy and Spain. The analysed material was cDNA or gDNA that came from T cells, B-cell-depleted T cells, or PBMCs.

Methods used by the authors: By means of reference gene primer amplification, nucleated cell counts were estimated. This table comes from immunoSEQ multiplex PCR, and its TCRdb copy is limited to in-frame clones, with some not included. That table supplies the V and J calls and clone size; D and trimming were determined from the DNA. The sample shows some 100,000 clones, 70% to 90% of them seen only once. The length of the CDR3 is 15 residues. Germline CDR1 reads SGHRS; CDR2 reads YFSETQ. Unmatched junction bases numbered 9, after V lost 0 bases and J lost 9 bases. The chain employs TRBV5-1 and TRBJ2-1; TRBD1 aligns across 7 bases. This sequence originates from a woman over 75 with active COVID-19. Sequencing input: peripheral blood. In DNA, the CDR3 is TGCGCCAGCAGCTTGGAAGTACAGGGGACCGGTGAGCAGTTCTTC. Translation gives CASSLEVQGTGEQFF.